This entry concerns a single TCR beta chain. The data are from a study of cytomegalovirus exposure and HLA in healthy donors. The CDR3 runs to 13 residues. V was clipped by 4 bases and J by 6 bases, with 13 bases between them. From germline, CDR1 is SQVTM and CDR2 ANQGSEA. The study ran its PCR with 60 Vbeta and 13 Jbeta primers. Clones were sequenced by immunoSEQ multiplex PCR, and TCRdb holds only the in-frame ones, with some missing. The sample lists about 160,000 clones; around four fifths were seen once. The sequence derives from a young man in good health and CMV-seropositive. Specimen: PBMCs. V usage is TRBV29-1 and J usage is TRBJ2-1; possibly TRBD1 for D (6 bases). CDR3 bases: TGCAGCGTTGTTAAGGGGGAGATCAATGAGCAGTTCTTC. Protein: CSVVKGEINEQFF.